One sample yielded the 21 T cell receptor beta chains listed below, sequenced in a study of identifying expanded T cells in peripheral blood. Assay: immunoSEQ multiplex PCR; the TCRdb copy retains only in-frame clones and omits some. The sample consists of 45,000 to 60,000 clones, approximately 82% of them appearing once. Sequencing used blood. These receptors were collected from a person between 18 and 75 years old in good health.

This clone has more than one count but fewer than ten. The genes are TRBV19 and TRBJ1-3, with D uncertain. This CDR3 contains 15 residues. Trimming stripped 8 bases from V and 0 bases from J, with 14 bases between. Germline lookup yields CDR1 LNHDA and CDR2 SQIVND (reference sequence). CDR3 sequence: CASAGEQVSGNTIYF. Written as DNA, the CDR3 is TGTGCCAGTGCTGGGGAACAAGTCTCTGGAAACACCATATATTTT.

This chain joins TRBV19 and TRBJ1-3; D is ambiguous. The germline V gene encodes CDR1 LNHDA and CDR2 SQIVND (reference sequence). The CDR3 has 13 residues. V dropped 7 bases and J dropped 2 bases, with 9 bases sitting between them. CDR3 DNA sequence: TGTGCCAGTACGTCGCTGGCTGGAAACACCATATATTTT. Encoded protein: CASTSLAGNTIYF.

V is TRBV2 and J is TRBJ1-2, with D perhaps TRBD1 (5 bases). This CDR3 has 13 amino acids. V lost 6 bases, J lost 8 bases, and 16 bases lay in between. CDR1 and CDR2 (germline): SNHLY, FYNNEI. The CDR3 DNA is TGTGCCAGCAGCCAGTTGGCGGGGGAAGGCTACACCTTC. As protein: CASSQLAGEGYTF.

The chain combines TRBV27 with TRBJ2-1, with 9 bases that match TRBD1. This CDR3 comprises 16 residues. With V trimmed by 8 bases and J by 7 bases, 15 bases remained unmatched. Germline CDR1 MNHEY, CDR2 SMNVEV (reference sequence). CDR3: CASRITGTGIRNEQFF. The DNA of the CDR3 is TGTGCCAGCCGAATCACCGGGACAGGGATCCGGAATGAGCAGTTCTTC.

J is TRBJ2-3 and V is TRBV4-2, with D possibly matching TRBD2 (6 bases). The V and J ends lost 1 base and 0 bases respectively, with 11 bases between them. Germline V lookup: CDR1 LGHNA, CDR2 YNFKEQ. The CDR3 contains 16 residues. CDR3 residues: CASSQVPSASTDTQYF. DNA for the CDR3: TGTGCCAGCAGCCAAGTACCTAGCGCAAGCACAGATACGCAGTATTTT.

This chain uses TRBV6-5 with TRBJ1-5, with D unclear. Trimming removed 6 bases at V and 5 bases at J, with 8 bases between. There are 12 residues in the CDR3. CDR1 and CDR2 from the germline V gene are MNHEY and SVGAGI. CDR3 loop: CASSFPDQPQHF. The CDR3 DNA reads TGTGCCAGCAGCTTTCCCGATCAGCCCCAGCATTTT.

This clone was observed a few times. The chain carries TRBV23-1 and TRBJ1-1; D ambiguous. TRBV23-1 has ORF status, its function being uncertain. Trimming removed 0 bases at V and 5 bases at J, with 19 bases between. The CDR3 has 17 residues. The CDR3 bases are TGCGCCAGCAGTCAATCAGGGCTTTCGGGGAGGAATACTGAAGCTTTCTTT. Protein product: CASSQSGLSGRNTEAFF.

V is TRBV29-1 and J is TRBJ2-3, with D perhaps matching TRBD1 or TRBD2 (6 bases each). Germline CDR1 reads SQVTM; CDR2 reads ANQGSEA. Trimming shortened V by 4 bases and J by 3 bases, and 11 bases separated the two germline ends. The CDR3 sequence is 13 residues long. The CDR3 is CSVVGGRTDTQYF. The CDR3 DNA reads TGCAGCGTTGTAGGGGGGCGTACAGATACGCAGTATTTT.

The rearrangement uses TRBV5-1 and TRBJ1-2; 7 nucleotides align to TRBD1. V lost 1 base to trimming and J lost 8 bases; unmatched junction nucleotides: 5. This CDR3 is 13 amino acids long. The germline gives CDR1 SGHRS, CDR2 YFSETQ. The CDR3 DNA follows: TGCGCCAGCAGCTTGAAAGGGGGCGACGGCTACACCTTC. Encoded protein: CASSLKGGDGYTF.

Regarding this clone: The junction and the germline gene differ at one end; a read error may be behind it. The chain's CDR3 is CASNLQFQETQYF. As DNA, the CDR3 is TGTGCCAGCAACTTACAGTTTCAAGAGACCCAGTACTTC. The V call is TRBV7-2, the J call TRBJ2-5; D not certain. Germline CDR1 reads SGHTA; CDR2 reads FQGNSA. The CDR3 is made up of 13 amino acids.

In its sample, this clone was seen a few times. J is TRBJ2-1 and V is TRBV6-6; D possibly corresponds to TRBD2 (6 bases). V shed 6 bases and J shed 10 bases, with 25 bases lying between them. The length of the CDR3 is 16 residues. Germline V CDR1 and CDR2: MNHNY, SVGAGI (reference sequence). CDR3 in amino acids: CASRLTFRDSDHEQFF. In nucleotides, the CDR3 is TGTGCCAGCAGGTTGACCTTCCGGGACTCCGATCACGAGCAGTTCTTC.

The J gene is TRBJ2-7, the V gene TRBV27, with TRBD1 identical over 7 bases. Germline CDR1 reads MNHEY; CDR2 reads SMNVEV (reference sequence). CDR3 length: 14 amino acids. Trimming took 6 bases from V and 2 from J; bases not matched to a gene: 7. DNA for the CDR3: TGTGCCAGCAGCCCGACAGGGTGGGCCTACGAGCAGTACTTC. This translates into CASSPTGWAYEQYF.

This clone was picked up a small number of times. Additional DNA sequences in this sample encode the identical CDR3. This chain links TRBV5-1 with TRBJ1-2, with TRBD1 identical over 7 bases. Germline V lookup: CDR1 SGHRS, CDR2 YFSETQ. There are 13 residues in the CDR3. Trimming at V came to 0 bases and at J to 5 bases, leaving 1 base not matched to a gene. The CDR3 nucleotides are TGCGCCAGCAGCTTGGAGGGGGCTTATGGCTACACCTTC. Translation gives CASSLEGAYGYTF.

V is TRBV7-9 and J is TRBJ1-3; tentatively, D is TRBD1 (5 bases). Germline CDR1 and CDR2: SEHNR and FQNEAQ (reference sequence). This CDR3 has 13 amino acids. Trimming left V 6 bases short and J 2 bases short, with 8 bases between. CDR3 nucleotide sequence: TGTGCCAGCAGTCCGACAGCTGGAAACACCATATATTTT. Translation: CASSPTAGNTIYF.

The V call is TRBV7-2, the J call TRBJ1-5; D gene unclear. Germline assignment: CDR1 SGHTA and CDR2 FQGNSA. This CDR3 is built from 14 residues. V was clipped by 5 bases and J by 0 bases, with 8 bases between them. The CDR3 nucleotides read TGTGCCAGCAGCCAGACTTATAGCAATCAGCCCCAGCATTTT. Protein sequence: CASSQTYSNQPQHF. The full variable domain, in which reference TRBV7-2 and TRBJ1-5 provide the parts outside the CDR3, is GAGVSQSPSNKVTEKGKDVELRCDPISGHTALYWYRQSLGQGLEFLIYFQGNSAPDKSGLPSDRFSAERTGGSVSTLTIQRTQQEDSAVYLCASSQTYSNQPQHFGDGTRLSIL.

By share of the sample, this clone is medium-sized. The chain recombines TRBV9 with TRBJ2-1, with 13 nucleotides matching TRBD2. After removal of 5 bases from V and 6 bases from J, the junction contained 5 bases not matched to a gene. Germline CDR1 reads SGDLS; CDR2 reads YYNGEE. The CDR3 has 15 amino acids. The CDR3 DNA reads as TGTGCCAGCAGTCCGACTAGCGGGAGGACCAATGAGCAGTTCTTC. Amino acid sequence: CASSPTSGRTNEQFF. The complete variable domain, with remaining parts taken from reference TRBV9 and TRBJ2-1, reads DSGVTQTPKHLITATGQRVTLRCSPRSGDLSVYWYQQSLDQGLQFLIQYYNGEERAKGNILERFSAQQFPDLHSELNLSSLELGDSALYFCASSPTSGRTNEQFFGPGTRLTVL.

The chain employs TRBV7-2 and TRBJ2-6; a possible D gene is TRBD1 (5 bases). Looked up from germline, CDR1 is SGHTA and CDR2 is FQGNSA. The CDR3 sequence is 17 residues long. V gave up 5 bases and J gave up 0 bases, with 14 bases separating them. The CDR3 DNA sequence: TGTGCCAGCAGCCCGAGGACACTGAGCTCTGGGGCCAACGTCCTGACTTTC. Translated: CASSPRTLSSGANVLTF.

The genes are TRBV4-3 and TRBJ2-7, with D possibly being TRBD1 or TRBD2 (5 bases each). Between the trimmed V and J ends, which lost 0 bases and 3 bases, there was a span of 12 bases. This CDR3 is 15 amino acids long. Germline V gene lookup returns CDR1 LGHNA and CDR2 YSLEER. The CDR3 protein is CASSQDWGSGYEQYF. The CDR3, as DNA: TGCGCCAGCAGCCAAGACTGGGGGAGTGGCTACGAGCAGTACTTC.

This chain connects TRBV4-2 to TRBJ2-5; the D is unclear. CDR3 length: 14 residues. Germline assignment: CDR1 LGHNA and CDR2 YNFKEQ. V lost 2 bases, J lost 2 bases, and 9 bases lay in between. The CDR3 reads CASSQSRQQETQYF. CDR3 DNA sequence: TGTGCCAGCAGCCAAAGCCGCCAGCAAGAGACCCAGTACTTC.

The chain has TRBV19 and TRBJ2-2, with 9 bases identical to TRBD1. Germline trimming cut 4 bases from V and 6 bases from J; bases unmatched to any gene: 6. This CDR3 contains 15 residues. CDR1 is LNHDA and CDR2 is SQIVND in the germline V gene (reference sequence). Written as DNA, the CDR3 is TGTGCCAGTAGTAGAACCGGGACAGGGTCCGGGGAGCTGTTTTTT. This sequence encodes CASSRTGTGSGELFF.

CDR3 sequence (DNA): TGTGCCAGCAGCGGGACTAGCCTTAGCACAGATACGCAGTATTTT. Protein product: CASSGTSLSTDTQYF. This rearrangement joins TRBV7-9 to TRBJ2-3; the match to TRBD2 covers 9 bases. The germline V gene has CDR1 SEHNR and CDR2 FQNEAQ (reference sequence). The CDR3 has 15 amino acids. After removal of 5 bases from V and 0 bases from J, the junction contained 3 bases not matched to a gene. Full variable domain (remainder filled in from reference TRBV7-9 and TRBJ2-3): DTGVSQNPRHKITKRGQNVTFRCDPISEHNRLYWYRQTLGQGPEFLTYFQNEAQLEKSRLLSDRFSAERPKGSFSTLEIQRTEQGDSAMYLCASSGTSLSTDTQYFGPGTRLTVL.